This T cell receptor beta chain was captured by sequencing in a study of CD4+ T cells in melanoma. Broader study findings: CD8+ T cell, macrophage and B cell function reportedly correlated with neoantigen-specific CD4+ T cells. Reportedly, melanoma neoantigen-specific CD4+ T cells showed varied differentiation states.

The CDR3 is 14 residues long. Germline-derived CDR1 and CDR2 are MNHEY and SVGAGI. With 5 bases clipped from V and 2 bases from J, the junction kept 5 bases outside the gene matches. Repertoires were generated with immunoSEQ multiplex PCR, while TCRdb's copy carries only in-frame clones and drops some. This sample has roughly 10,000 clones, with about 59% found just once. Points on this clone: Its cognate antigen is unknown.

The TCR originated in a human donor with melanoma. Material for sequencing was cells from a culture (not recorded whether cultured in vitro). This chain uses TRBV6-5 with TRBJ1-2; 7 bases agree with TRBD1. CDR3 DNA sequence: TGTGCCAGCAGTAAGACAGGGACCAACTATGGCTACACCTTC. Residues: CASSKTGTNYGYTF.